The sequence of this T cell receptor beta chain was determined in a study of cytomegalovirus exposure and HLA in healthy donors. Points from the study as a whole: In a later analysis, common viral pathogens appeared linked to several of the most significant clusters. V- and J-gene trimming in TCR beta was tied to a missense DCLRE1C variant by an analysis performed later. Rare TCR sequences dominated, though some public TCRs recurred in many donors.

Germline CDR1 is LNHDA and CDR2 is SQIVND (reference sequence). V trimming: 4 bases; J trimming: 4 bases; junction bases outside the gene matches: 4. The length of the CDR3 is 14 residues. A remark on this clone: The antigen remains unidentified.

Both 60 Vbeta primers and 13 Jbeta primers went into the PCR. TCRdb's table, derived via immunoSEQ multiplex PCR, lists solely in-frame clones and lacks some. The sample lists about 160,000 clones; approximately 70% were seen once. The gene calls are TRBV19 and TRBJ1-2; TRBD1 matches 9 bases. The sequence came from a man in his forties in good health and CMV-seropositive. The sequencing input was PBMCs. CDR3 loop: CASSTVGQGYGYTF. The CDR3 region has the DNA TGTGCCAGTAGTACGGTGGGACAGGGCTATGGCTACACCTTC.